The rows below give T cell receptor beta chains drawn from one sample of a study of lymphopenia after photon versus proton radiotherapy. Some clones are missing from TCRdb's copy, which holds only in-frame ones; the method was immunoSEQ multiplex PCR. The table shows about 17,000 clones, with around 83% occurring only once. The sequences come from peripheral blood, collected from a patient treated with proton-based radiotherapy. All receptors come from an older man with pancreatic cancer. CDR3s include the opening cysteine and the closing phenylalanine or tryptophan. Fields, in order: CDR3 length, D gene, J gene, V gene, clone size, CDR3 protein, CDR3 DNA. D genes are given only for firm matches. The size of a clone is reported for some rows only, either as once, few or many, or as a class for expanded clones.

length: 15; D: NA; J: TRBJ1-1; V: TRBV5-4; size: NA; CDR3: CASSLPGPSNTEAFF; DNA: TGTGCCAGCAGTTTACCGGGACCCTCGAACACTGAAGCTTTCTTT
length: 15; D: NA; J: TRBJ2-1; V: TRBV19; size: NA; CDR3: CASTGGGEGWNEQFF; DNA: TGTGCCAGTACCGGAGGGGGGGAGGGTTGGAATGAGCAGTTCTTC
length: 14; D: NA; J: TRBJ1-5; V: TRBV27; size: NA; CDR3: CASSFRQGNQPQHF; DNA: TGTGCCAGCAGTTTTCGACAGGGCAATCAGCCCCAGCATTTT
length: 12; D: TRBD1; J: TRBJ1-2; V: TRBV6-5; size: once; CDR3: CASRGQGAGYTF; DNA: TGTGCCAGCAGAGGACAGGGGGCAGGCTACACCTTC
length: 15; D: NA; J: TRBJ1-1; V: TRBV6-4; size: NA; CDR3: CASSDSAAGNTEAFF; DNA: TGTGCCAGCAGTGACAGTGCGGCGGGGAACACTGAAGCTTTCTTT
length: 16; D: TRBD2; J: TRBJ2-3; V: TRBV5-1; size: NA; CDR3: CASSFLAGASTDTQYF; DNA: TGCGCCAGCAGCTTTCTAGCGGGGGCTAGCACAGATACGCAGTATTTT
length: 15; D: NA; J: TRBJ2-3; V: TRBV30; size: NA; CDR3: CAWTILAYRTDTQYF; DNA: TGTGCCTGGACAATTCTAGCGTACCGCACAGATACGCAGTATTTT
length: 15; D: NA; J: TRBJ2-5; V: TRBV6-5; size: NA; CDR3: CASSLLDRVQETQYF; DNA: TGTGCCAGCAGTTTACTTGACAGAGTCCAAGAGACCCAGTACTTC
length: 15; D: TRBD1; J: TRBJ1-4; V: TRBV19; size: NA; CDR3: CASSPGQILSEKLFF; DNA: TGTGCCAGTAGTCCGGGACAGATACTTAGTGAAAAACTGTTTTTT
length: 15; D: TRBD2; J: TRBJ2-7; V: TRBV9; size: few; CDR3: CASSVDAGASLEQYF; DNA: TGTGCCAGCAGCGTAGATGCGGGAGCCTCCCTGGAGCAGTACTTC
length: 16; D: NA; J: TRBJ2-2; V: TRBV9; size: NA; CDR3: CASSVEGQPGTGELFF; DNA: TGTGCCAGCAGCGTAGAAGGGCAGCCCGGCACCGGGGAGCTGTTTTTT
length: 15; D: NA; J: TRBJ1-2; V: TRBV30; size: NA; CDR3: CAWSVTTGGNYGYTF; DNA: TGTGCCTGGAGTGTAACGACAGGAGGTAACTATGGCTACACCTTC
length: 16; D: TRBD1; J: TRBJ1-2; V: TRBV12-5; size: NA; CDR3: CASGPVSDRPRYGYTF; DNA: TGTGCTAGTGGTCCGGTTTCGGACAGGCCAAGGTATGGCTACACCTTC
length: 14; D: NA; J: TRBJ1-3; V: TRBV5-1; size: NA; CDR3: CASSLDQTGNTIYF; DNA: TGCGCCAGCAGCTTGGACCAGACCGGGAACACCATATATTTT
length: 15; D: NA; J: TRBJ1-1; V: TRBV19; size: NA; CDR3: CASSVAGSGNTEAFF; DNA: TGTGCCAGTAGTGTCGCAGGGAGTGGGAACACTGAAGCTTTCTTT
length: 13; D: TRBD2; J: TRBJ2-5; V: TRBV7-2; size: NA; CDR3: CASSPGLGETQYF; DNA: TGTGCCAGCAGCCCGGGACTAGGAGAGACCCAGTACTTC
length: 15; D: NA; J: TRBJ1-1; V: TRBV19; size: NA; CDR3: CATNGAGALGTEAFF; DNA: TGTGCCACCAATGGTGCAGGGGCGTTGGGCACTGAAGCTTTCTTT
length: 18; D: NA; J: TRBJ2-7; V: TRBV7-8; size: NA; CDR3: CASSPTISSGGPTYEQYF; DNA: TGTGCCAGCAGCCCGACCATATCTTCGGGCGGACCGACCTACGAGCAGTACTTC
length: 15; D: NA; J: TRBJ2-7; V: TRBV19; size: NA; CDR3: CASSRVGGATGEQYF; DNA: TGTGCCAGTAGTAGAGTTGGAGGAGCGACCGGCGAGCAGTACTTC
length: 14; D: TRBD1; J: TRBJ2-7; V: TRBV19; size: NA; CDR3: CASSIDRGLDEQYF; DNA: TGTGCCAGTAGTATCGACAGGGGGCTCGACGAGCAGTACTTC
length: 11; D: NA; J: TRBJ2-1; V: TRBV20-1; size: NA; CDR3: CSASISNEQFF; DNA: TGCAGTGCGAGTATTTCTAATGAGCAGTTCTTC
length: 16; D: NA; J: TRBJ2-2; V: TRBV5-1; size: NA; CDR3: CASSLAGQGNTGELFF; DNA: TGCGCCAGCAGCTTGGCCGGGCAGGGAAACACCGGGGAGCTGTTTTTT
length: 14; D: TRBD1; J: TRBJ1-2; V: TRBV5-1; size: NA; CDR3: CASSSPGQYYGYTF; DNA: TGCGCCAGCAGCTCGCCGGGACAGTACTATGGCTACACCTTC
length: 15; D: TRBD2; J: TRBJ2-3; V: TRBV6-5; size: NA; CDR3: CASSPSGGARDTQYF; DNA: TGTGCCAGCAGTCCAAGCGGGGGGGCCCGAGATACGCAGTATTTT
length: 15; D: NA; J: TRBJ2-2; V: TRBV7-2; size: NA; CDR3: CASSLRGAGTGELFF; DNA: TGTGCCAGCAGCTTAAGGGGGGCGGGCACCGGGGAGCTGTTTTTT
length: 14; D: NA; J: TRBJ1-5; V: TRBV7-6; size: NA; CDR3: CASSWEEGNQPQHF; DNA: TGTGCCAGCAGCTGGGAGGAGGGCAATCAGCCCCAGCATTTT
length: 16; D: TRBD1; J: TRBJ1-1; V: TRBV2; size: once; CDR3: CASSFVGQGTNTEAFF; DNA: TGTGCCAGCAGTTTCGTGGGACAGGGGACGAACACTGAAGCTTTCTTT
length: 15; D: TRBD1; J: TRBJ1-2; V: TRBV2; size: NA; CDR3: CASTLETGQGYGYTF; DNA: TGTGCCAGCACCTTAGAGACGGGACAGGGCTATGGCTACACCTTC
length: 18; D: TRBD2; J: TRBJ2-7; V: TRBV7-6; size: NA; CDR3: CASSLVPTTSGAPYEQYF; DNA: TGTGCCAGCAGCTTAGTCCCCACTACTAGCGGGGCCCCCTACGAGCAGTACTTC
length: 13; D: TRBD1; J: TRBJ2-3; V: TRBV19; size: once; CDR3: CASSQDRTDTQYF; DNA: TGTGCCAGTAGTCAGGACAGGACAGATACGCAGTATTTT
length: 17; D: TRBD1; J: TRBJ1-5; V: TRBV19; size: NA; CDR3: CASSPRQGASSDQPQHF; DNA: TGTGCCAGTAGTCCGAGACAGGGGGCTTCGTCGGATCAGCCCCAGCATTTT
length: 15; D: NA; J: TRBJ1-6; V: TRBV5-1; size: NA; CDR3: CASSTDGGGGSPLHF; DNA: TGCGCCAGCAGCACGGACGGTGGTGGTGGATCACCCCTCCACTTT
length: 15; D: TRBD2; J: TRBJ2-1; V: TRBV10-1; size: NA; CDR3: CASSPGLARANEQFF; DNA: TGCGCCAGCAGCCCCGGACTAGCTCGGGCCAATGAGCAGTTCTTC
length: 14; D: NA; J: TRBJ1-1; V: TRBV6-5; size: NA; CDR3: CASSYSVGATEAFF; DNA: TGTGCCAGCAGTTACTCGGTGGGTGCCACTGAAGCTTTCTTT
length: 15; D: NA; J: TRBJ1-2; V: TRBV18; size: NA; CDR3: CASSPRQSANYGYTF; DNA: TGTGCCAGCTCACCCAGACAGTCCGCTAACTATGGCTACACCTTC
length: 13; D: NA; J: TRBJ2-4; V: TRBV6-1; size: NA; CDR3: CASSPAGGNIQYF; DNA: TGTGCCAGCAGCCCCGCGGGTGGAAACATTCAGTACTTC
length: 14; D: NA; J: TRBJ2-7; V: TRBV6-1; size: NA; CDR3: CASWFSDVLYEQYF; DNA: TGTGCCAGCTGGTTTTCGGACGTCCTATACGAGCAGTACTTC
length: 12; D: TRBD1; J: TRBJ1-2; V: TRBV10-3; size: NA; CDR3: CAISESDRANTF; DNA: TGTGCCATCAGTGAGTCGGACAGGGCTAACACCTTC
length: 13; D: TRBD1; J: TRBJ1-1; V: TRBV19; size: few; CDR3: CASRPGQGFYAFF; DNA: TGTGCCAGTAGACCCGGACAGGGTTTCTACGCTTTCTTT
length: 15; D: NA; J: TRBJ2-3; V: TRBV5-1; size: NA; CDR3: CASSVEWASTDTQYF; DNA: TGCGCCAGCAGCGTCGAGTGGGCTAGCACAGATACGCAGTATTTT
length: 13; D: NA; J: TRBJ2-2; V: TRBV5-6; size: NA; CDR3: CASSLGLSWELFF; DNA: TGTGCCAGCAGCTTGGGGCTGTCATGGGAGCTGTTTTTT
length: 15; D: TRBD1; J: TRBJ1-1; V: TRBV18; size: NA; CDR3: CASSPRGRIDTEAFF; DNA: TGTGCCAGCTCACCCAGGGGGCGCATTGACACTGAAGCTTTCTTT
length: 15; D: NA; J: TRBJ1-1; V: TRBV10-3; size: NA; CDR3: CAISDRWRRRAEAFF; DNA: TGTGCCATCAGTGACCGCTGGCGGCGGAGGGCTGAAGCTTTCTTT
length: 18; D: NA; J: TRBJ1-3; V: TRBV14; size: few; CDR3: CASSQGLRQEERGNTIYF; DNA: TGTGCCAGCAGCCAAGGGCTGAGACAGGAAGAGAGAGGAAACACCATATATTTT
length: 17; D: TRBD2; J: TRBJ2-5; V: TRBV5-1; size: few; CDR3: CASSLIPSGIRQETQYF; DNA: TGCGCCAGCAGCTTGATTCCTAGCGGGATACGCCAGGAGACCCAGTACTTC
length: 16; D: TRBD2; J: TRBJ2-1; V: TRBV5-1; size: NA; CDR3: CASSNRLAGGLDEQFF; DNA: TGCGCCAGCTCCAACCGACTAGCGGGAGGGCTGGATGAGCAGTTCTTC
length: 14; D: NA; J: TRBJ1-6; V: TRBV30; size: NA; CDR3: CAWSRGGENSPLHF; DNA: TGTGCCTGGAGTAGGGGAGGGGAAAATTCACCCCTCCACTTT
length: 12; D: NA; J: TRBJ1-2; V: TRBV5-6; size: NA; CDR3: CASSFGGDGYTF; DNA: TGTGCCAGCAGCTTCGGGGGAGATGGCTACACCTTC
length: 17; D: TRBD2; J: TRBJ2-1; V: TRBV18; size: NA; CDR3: CASTSSPGTSGGGEQFF; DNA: TGTGCCAGCACCTCGTCCCCGGGGACTAGCGGGGGGGGTGAGCAGTTCTTC
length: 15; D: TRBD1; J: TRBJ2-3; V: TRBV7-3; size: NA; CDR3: CASSLNRGETDTQYF; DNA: TGTGCCAGCAGCTTAAACAGGGGCGAGACAGATACGCAGTATTTT
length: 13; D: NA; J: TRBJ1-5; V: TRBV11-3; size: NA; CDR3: CASSLESNQPQHF; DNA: TGTGCCAGCAGCTTAGAGAGCAATCAGCCCCAGCATTTT
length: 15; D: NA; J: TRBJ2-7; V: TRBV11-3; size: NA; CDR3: CASSFYGPSEYEQYF; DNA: TGTGCCAGCAGCTTTTACGGACCTAGCGAGTACGAGCAGTACTTC
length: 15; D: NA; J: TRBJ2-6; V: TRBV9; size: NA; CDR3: CASARQTTGANVLTF; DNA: TGTGCCAGTGCGAGACAGACGACTGGGGCCAACGTCCTGACTTTC
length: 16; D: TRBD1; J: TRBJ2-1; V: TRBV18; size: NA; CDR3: CASSPRTGSSYNEQFF; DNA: TGTGCCAGCTCACCACGGACAGGGAGCTCCTACAATGAGCAGTTCTTC
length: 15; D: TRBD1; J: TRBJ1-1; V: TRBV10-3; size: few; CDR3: CAISESGQHRTEAFF; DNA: TGTGCCATCAGTGAGTCGGGACAGCATAGAACTGAAGCTTTCTTT